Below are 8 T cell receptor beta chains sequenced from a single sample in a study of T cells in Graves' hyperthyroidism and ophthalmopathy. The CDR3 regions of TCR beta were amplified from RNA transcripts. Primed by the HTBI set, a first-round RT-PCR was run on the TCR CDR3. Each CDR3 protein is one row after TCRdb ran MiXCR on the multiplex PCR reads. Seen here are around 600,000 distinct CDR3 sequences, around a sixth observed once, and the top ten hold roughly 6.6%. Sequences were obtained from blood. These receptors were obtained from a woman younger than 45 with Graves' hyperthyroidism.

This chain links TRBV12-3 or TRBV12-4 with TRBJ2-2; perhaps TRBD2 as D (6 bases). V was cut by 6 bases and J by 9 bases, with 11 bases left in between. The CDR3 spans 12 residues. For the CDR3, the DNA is TGTGCCAGCAGGTTGGAGGGCCGGGAGCTGTTTTTT. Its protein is CASRLEGRELFF.

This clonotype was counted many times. The CDR3 region is CAQGGETGELFF. Written as DNA, the CDR3 is TGTGCCCAGGGGGGGGAAACAGGGGAGCTGTTTTTT. This sequence joins TRBV2 and TRBJ2-2; D possibly matches TRBD1 or TRBD2 (7 bases each). CDR1 SNHLY and CDR2 FYNNEI come from the germline V gene. Trimming pared 11 bases from V and 8 bases from J, leaving 15 bases between. The CDR3 loop spans 12 amino acids. The full variable domain, with the rest looked up from reference TRBV2 and TRBJ2-2, is EPEVTQTPSHQVTQMGQEVILRCVPISNHLYFYWYRQILGQKVEFLVSFYNNEISEKSEIFDDQFSVERPDGSNFTLKIRSTKLEDSAMYFCAQGGETGELFFGEGSRLTVL.

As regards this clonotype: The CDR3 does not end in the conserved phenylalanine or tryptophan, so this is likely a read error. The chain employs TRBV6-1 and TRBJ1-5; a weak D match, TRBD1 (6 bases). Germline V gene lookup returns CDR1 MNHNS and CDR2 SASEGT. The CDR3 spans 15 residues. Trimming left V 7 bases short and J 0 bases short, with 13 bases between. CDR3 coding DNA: TGTGCCAGCAACGGACAGCCATATAGCAATCAGCCCCAGCATTCT. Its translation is CASNGQPYSNQPQHS.

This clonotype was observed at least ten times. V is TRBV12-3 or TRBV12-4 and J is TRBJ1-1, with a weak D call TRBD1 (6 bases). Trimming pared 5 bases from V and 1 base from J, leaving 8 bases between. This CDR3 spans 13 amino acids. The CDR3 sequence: CASSEQGNTEAFF. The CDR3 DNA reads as TGTGCCAGCAGTGAACAGGGGAACACTGAAGCTTTCTTT.

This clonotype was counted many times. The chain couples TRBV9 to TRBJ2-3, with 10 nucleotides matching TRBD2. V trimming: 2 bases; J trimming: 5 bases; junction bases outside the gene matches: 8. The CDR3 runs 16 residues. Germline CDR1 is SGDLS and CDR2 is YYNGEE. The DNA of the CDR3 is TGTGCCAGCAGCGTGCGAGCGGGAGGGCCTGAAGATACGCAGTATTTT. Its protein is CASSVRAGGPEDTQYF.

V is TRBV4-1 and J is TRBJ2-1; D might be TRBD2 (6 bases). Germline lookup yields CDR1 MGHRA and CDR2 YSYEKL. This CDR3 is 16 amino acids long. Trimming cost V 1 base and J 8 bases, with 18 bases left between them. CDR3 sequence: CASSQVDSTSIDEQFF. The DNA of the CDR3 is TGCGCCAGCAGCCAAGTAGACAGCACTAGCATCGATGAGCAGTTCTTC.

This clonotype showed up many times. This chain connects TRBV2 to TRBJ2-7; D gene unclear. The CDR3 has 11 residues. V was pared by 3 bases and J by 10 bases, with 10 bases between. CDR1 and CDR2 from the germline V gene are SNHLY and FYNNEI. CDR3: CASSDRSSQYF. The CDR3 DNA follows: TGTGCCAGCAGTGATCGGTCGAGCCAGTACTTC.

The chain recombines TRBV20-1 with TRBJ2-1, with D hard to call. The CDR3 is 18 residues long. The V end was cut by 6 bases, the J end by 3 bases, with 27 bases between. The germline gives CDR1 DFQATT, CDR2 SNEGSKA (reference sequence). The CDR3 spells CSANPPGPSAYRYNEQFF. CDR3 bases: TGCAGTGCGAATCCCCCCGGGCCTAGTGCTTACCGCTACAATGAGCAGTTCTTC.